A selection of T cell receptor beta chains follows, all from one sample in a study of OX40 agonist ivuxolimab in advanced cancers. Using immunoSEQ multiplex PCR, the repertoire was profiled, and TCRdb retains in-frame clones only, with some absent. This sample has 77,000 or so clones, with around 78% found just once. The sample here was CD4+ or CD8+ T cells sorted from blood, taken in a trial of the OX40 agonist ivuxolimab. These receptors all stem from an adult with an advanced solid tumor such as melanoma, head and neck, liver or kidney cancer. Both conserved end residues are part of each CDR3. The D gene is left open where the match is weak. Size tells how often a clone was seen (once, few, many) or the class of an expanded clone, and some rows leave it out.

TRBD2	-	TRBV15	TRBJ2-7	TGTGCCACCAGCAGAGTCGGGGGGATCGACGAGCAGTACTTC	CATSRVGGIDEQYF
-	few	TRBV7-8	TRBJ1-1	TGTGCCAGCAGCTTAAGGGCTGAGAACACTGAAGCTTTCTTT	CASSLRAENTEAFF
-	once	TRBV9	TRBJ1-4	TGTGCCAGCAGCGTCTATGCAACTAATGAAAAACTGTTTTTT	CASSVYATNEKLFF
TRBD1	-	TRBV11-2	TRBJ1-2	TGTGCCAGCAGCGCCGTCGGACAGGGGTTGTACGGCTACACCTTC	CASSAVGQGLYGYTF
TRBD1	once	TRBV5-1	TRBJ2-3	TGCGCCAGCAGCCTACGAGAGGGGGCCACAGATACGCAGTATTTT	CASSLREGATDTQYF
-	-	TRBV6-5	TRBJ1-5	TGTGCCAGCCGGGGGTCACGCAATCAGCCCCAGCATTTT	CASRGSRNQPQHF
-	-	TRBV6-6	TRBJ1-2	TGTGCCAGCAGTTTCCCAGATCCATCTCCCGGCTACACCTTC	CASSFPDPSPGYTF
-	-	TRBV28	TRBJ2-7	TGTGCCAGCAGTGGAGGGCCCTATGTATACGAGCAGTACTTC	CASSGGPYVYEQYF
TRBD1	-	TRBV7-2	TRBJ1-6	TGTGCCAGCAGCCACCCAACAGGGGATAATTCACCCCTCCACTTT	CASSHPTGDNSPLHF
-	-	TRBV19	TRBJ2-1	TGTGCCAGTAGTCTTAACAATGAGCAGTTCTTC	CASSLNNEQFF
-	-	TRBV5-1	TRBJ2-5	TGCGCCAGCAGCTTGGGGGCCGGAGGGGCGTTGCGAGAGACCCAGTACTTC	CASSLGAGGALRETQYF
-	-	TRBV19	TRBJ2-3	TGTGCCAGTAGTAACAGGGCAAGCACAGATACGCAGTATTTT	CASSNRASTDTQYF
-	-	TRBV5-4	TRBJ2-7	TGTGCCAGCAGCTTGGTAGGAAGCTCCTACGAGCAGTACTTC	CASSLVGSSYEQYF
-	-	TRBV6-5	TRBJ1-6	TGTGCCAGCAGTTACTCGAGAGGGAGGTCACCCCTCCACTTT	CASSYSRGRSPLHF
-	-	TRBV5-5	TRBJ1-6	TGTGCCAGCACAGTTCGGTCGAGGTCACCCCTCCACTTT	CASTVRSRSPLHF
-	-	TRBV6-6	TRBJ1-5	TGTGCCAGCAGTTACTCGAGGACAGTCCATCAGCCCCAGCATTTT	CASSYSRTVHQPQHF
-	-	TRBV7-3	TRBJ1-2	TGTGCCAGCAGCGGTACAGGGTTCAGCTACACCTTC	CASSGTGFSYTF
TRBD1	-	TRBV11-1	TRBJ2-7	TGTGCCAGCAGTTTTGGGGACAGATACTACGAGCAGTACTTC	CASSFGDRYYEQYF
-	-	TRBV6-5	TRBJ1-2	TGTGCCAGCAGGCGACAGCAACCCAGGGATGGCTACACCTTC	CASRRQQPRDGYTF
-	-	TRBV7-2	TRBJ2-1	TGTGCCAGCAGCTTAGCTTCTCCTAGCTCCAACAATGAGCAGTTCTTC	CASSLASPSSNNEQFF
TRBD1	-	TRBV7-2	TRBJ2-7	TGTGCCAGCAGGGCAGGGGGCCTGTACGAGCAGTACTTC	CASRAGGLYEQYF
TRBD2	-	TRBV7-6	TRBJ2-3	TGTGCCAGCAGCCCGACTAGCGGGGGGGCCTTGTGGACGACAGATACGCAGTATTTT	CASSPTSGGALWTTDTQYF
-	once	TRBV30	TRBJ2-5	TGTGCCTGGAGCGGCTCTAGCGTCTGGGAGACCCAGTACTTC	CAWSGSSVWETQYF
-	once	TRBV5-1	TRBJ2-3	TGCGCCAGCAGCTTTATGGGCTCCTCGGGAGCAGATACGCAGTATTTT	CASSFMGSSGADTQYF
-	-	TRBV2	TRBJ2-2	TGTGCCAGCAGTGAAGGACCCAGCCAGATCGGGGAGCTGTTTTTT	CASSEGPSQIGELFF
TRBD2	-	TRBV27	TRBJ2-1	TGTGCCAGCAGTCCCCGACTAGCGGGGGGTTACAATGAGCAGTTCTTC	CASSPRLAGGYNEQFF
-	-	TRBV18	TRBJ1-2	TGTGCCAGCTCGGAATCCACACTCCTACGTCCCCAGGGTGACTATGGCTACACCTTC	CASSESTLLRPQGDYGYTF
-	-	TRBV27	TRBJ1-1	TGTGCCAGCAGTTTTCAGGGGAGGAACACTGAAGCTTTCTTT	CASSFQGRNTEAFF
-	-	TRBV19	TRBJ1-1	TGTGCCAGTACCCACTTAGGACGTAAGAACACTGAAGCTTTCTTT	CASTHLGRKNTEAFF
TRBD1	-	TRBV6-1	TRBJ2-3	TGTGCCTTCCGACAGGGTGAGACGCAGTATTTT	CAFRQGETQYF
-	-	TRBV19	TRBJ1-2	TGTGCCAGTAGTCCCTCGGGCAGGGGATACTATGGCTACACCTTC	CASSPSGRGYYGYTF
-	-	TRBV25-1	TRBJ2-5	TGTGCCAGCAGTGCCAGGTTAGGGACCCAGTACTTC	CASSARLGTQYF
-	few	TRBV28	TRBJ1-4	TGTGTCGCGGGGAAGGGGACCGGGGAAAAACTGTTTTTT	CVAGKGTGEKLFF
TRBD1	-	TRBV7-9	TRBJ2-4	TGTGCCAGCAGCTCAGGGACAGGGGGCCGGGACATTCAGTACTTC	CASSSGTGGRDIQYF
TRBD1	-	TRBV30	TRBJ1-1	TGTGCCTCGGGGGGACAGCGATACATGAACACTGAAGCTTTCTTT	CASGGQRYMNTEAFF
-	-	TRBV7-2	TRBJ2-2	TGTGCCAGCAGCTTATTAGGCACCACGAACACCGGGGAGCTGTTTTTT	CASSLLGTTNTGELFF
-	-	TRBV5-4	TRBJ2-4	TGTGCCAGCAGCCCGATGATAGGGGGCGGGACCAAAAACATTCAGTACTTC	CASSPMIGGGTKNIQYF
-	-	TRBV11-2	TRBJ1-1	TGTGCCAGCAGCCCGGCGGGGGCGAACACTGAAGCTTTCTTT	CASSPAGANTEAFF
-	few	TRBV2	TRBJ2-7	TGTGCCAGCATAGGGGACGGGTCCTACGAGCAGTACTTC	CASIGDGSYEQYF
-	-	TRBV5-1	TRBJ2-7	TGCGCCAGCAGCTTGTCCCAGACAGGCCCCGTGAGGGAGCAGTACTTC	CASSLSQTGPVREQYF
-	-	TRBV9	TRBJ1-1	TGTGCCAGCAGCGGTTCACAGGTGAACACTGAAGCTTTCTTT	CASSGSQVNTEAFF
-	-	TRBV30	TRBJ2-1	TGTGCCTGGAGTGTATCCGGGGGTCATGAGCAGTTCTTC	CAWSVSGGHEQFF
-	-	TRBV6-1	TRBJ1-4	TGTGCCAGCACTAACTACGAAAAACTGTTTTTT	CASTNYEKLFF
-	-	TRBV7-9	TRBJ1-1	TGTGCCAGCCGCCCGGGGGGGCGGGACACTGAAGCTTTCTTT	CASRPGGRDTEAFF
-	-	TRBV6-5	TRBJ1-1	TGTGCCAGCAGTTACTACCCCCCGAGGAACACTGAAGCTTTCTTT	CASSYYPPRNTEAFF
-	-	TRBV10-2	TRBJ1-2	TGCGCCAGCAGTGAGTCCGGACAGATCTATGGCTACACCTTC	CASSESGQIYGYTF
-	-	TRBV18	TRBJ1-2	TGTGCCAGCTCCCCGGTAGGAGACGATGGCTACACCTTC	CASSPVGDDGYTF
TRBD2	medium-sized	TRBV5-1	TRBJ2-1	TGCGCCAGCAGCTCCCTCCCAAGCGGGGGGGTCGGCAATGAGCAGTTCTTC	CASSSLPSGGVGNEQFF
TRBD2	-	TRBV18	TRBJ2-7	TGTGCCAGCTCACCGACCGGGACTACCTACGAGCAGTACTTC	CASSPTGTTYEQYF
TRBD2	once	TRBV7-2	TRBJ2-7	TGTGCCAGCAGCTTAGGGACTAGCGGGGGTTTCTCCTACGAGCAGTACTTC	CASSLGTSGGFSYEQYF
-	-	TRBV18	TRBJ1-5	TGTGCCAGCTCACCCAGCCGCCAGGGGCGAATAGATCAGCCCCAGCATTTT	CASSPSRQGRIDQPQHF
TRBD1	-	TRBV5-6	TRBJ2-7	TGTGCCAGCAGTTCCGGGACAGGGGCGTACGAGCAGTACTTC	CASSSGTGAYEQYF
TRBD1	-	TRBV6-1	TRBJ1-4	TGTGCCAGCAGTGGACCGGACAGGGCTGGAAAACTGTTTTTT	CASSGPDRAGKLFF
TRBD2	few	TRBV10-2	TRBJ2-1	TGCGCCAGCCTATCTTTCGGGACTAGCGGACACAATGAGCAGTTCTTC	CASLSFGTSGHNEQFF
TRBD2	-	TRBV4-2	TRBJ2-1	TGTGCCAGCAGCCAAGAAGGTCGCGGGAGCGTCGATGAGCAGTTCTTC	CASSQEGRGSVDEQFF